The rows below give T cell receptor beta chains drawn from one sample of a study of T cell repertoires in cytomegalovirus infection. The antigens these receptors bind are not known. TCRdb processed the reads anew with MiXCR; each CDR3 protein has one entry. The data hold about 830,000 distinct CDR3 sequences, with 30% to 35% observed a single time. This specimen consisted of cultured CD8+ T cells from PBMCs, obtained from culture after CMV antigen stimulation. The receptors originated from a human donor in good health (CMV status not recorded). Some clones in this sample may be carry-over from other donors' samples. The CDR3 runs from the conserved cysteine through the conserved F or W. The D gene is left open where the match is weak. Where a row states a size, it is once, few, many or the class of an expanded clone; other rows omit it.

d_call j_call v_call clone_size cdr3_aa cdr3_nt
TRBD1 TRBJ2-5 TRBV11-2 . CASSLVDRVASYQETQYF TGTGCCAGCAGCTTAGTCGACAGGGTAGCCTCGTACCAAGAGACCCAGTACTTC
TRBD1 TRBJ2-2 TRBV20-1 . CSARDREESGELFF TGCAGTGCTAGGGACAGGGAGGAATCCGGGGAGCTGTTTTTT
. TRBJ1-1 TRBV10-3 . CAISEHSTEAFF TGTGCCATCAGTGAGCACAGCACTGAAGCTTTCTTT
TRBD2 TRBJ2-2 TRBV7-9 . CASSSGLAGPAGELLF TGTGCCAGCAGCTCGGGACTAGCGGGGCCCGCCGGGGAGCTGTTATTT
. TRBJ2-2 TRBV7-9 few CASSLGPLSGTGELFF TGTGCCAGCAGCTTAGGGCCCTTATCAGGAACCGGGGAGCTGTTTTTT
. TRBJ1-1 TRBV29-1 . CSVEEEHMNTEAFF TGCAGCGTTGAAGAGGAGCACATGAACACTGAAGCTTTCTTT
TRBD1 TRBJ2-3 TRBV9 . CASSERQGFTDTQYF TGTGCCAGCAGCGAACGACAGGGGTTCACAGATACGCAGTATTTT
TRBD1 TRBJ2-7 TRBV5-1 . CASSPWTGNEQYF TGCGCCAGCAGCCCTTGGACAGGGAACGAGCAGTACTTC
. TRBJ1-2 TRBV7-9 . CASSYAGANYGYTF TGTGCCAGCAGCTATGCAGGGGCTAATTATGGCTACACCTTC
TRBD1 TRBJ2-2 TRBV10-3 . CATMTPRTGEGSGELFF TGTGCCACAATGACCCCTAGGACAGGGGAGGGGTCCGGGGAGCTGTTTTTT
. TRBJ2-2 TRBV6-5 few CASTKNQNTGELFF TGTGCCAGCACCAAGAACCAAAACACCGGGGAGCTGTTTTTT
TRBD2 TRBJ2-1 TRBV7-9 few CASSSGTSGPQQFF TGTGCCAGCAGCTCCGGGACTAGCGGACCACAGCAGTTCTTC
TRBD2 TRBJ2-5 TRBV28 few CASSMTSGAVETQYF TGTGCCAGCAGTATGACTAGCGGGGCCGTAGAGACCCAGTACTTC
. TRBJ1-1 TRBV4-1 . CASSQVTGEMGNTEAFF TGCGCCAGCAGCCAAGTAACCGGAGAGATGGGGAACACTGAAGCTTTCTTT
. TRBJ2-3 TRBV7-9 . CASSPVRSSTDTQYF TGTGCCAGCAGCCCCGTGAGGAGTAGCACAGATACGCAGTATTTT
. TRBJ2-1 TRBV20-1 few CSVTAGGALNEQFF TGCAGTGTCACCGCGGGTGGTGCCCTCAATGAGCAGTTCTTC
TRBD1 TRBJ1-1 TRBV5-6 . CASSQDRGWTEAFF TGTGCCAGCAGCCAGGACAGGGGTTGGACTGAAGCTTTCTTT
. TRBJ1-2 TRBV4-1 . CASSRTPWEGYTF TGCGCCAGCAGCCGAACCCCGTGGGAGGGCTACACCTTC
. TRBJ1-5 TRBV12-3/TRBV12-4 . CASSLGPGQPHQPQHF TGTGCCAGCAGTTTAGGCCCAGGGCAACCGCATCAGCCCCAGCATTTT
TRBD1 TRBJ2-5 TRBV7-2 many CASSLGTGGYQETQYF TGTGCCAGCAGCCTGGGAACAGGGGGTTACCAAGAGACCCAGTACTTC
. TRBJ1-5 TRBV4-1 few CASSQEGAGSNQPQHF TGCGCCAGCAGCCAAGAAGGGGCAGGCAGCAATCAGCCCCAGCATTTT
. TRBJ2-1 TRBV7-9 . CASSLPGAWDWEQFF TGTGCCAGCAGCTTACCCGGGGCATGGGATTGGGAGCAGTTCTTC
TRBD1 TRBJ1-5 TRBV6-2/TRBV6-3 . CASSYVTGGRQPQHF TGTGCCAGCAGTTACGTGACAGGGGGTCGTCAGCCCCAGCATTTT
. TRBJ1-1 TRBV12-3/TRBV12-4 . CASSQGSPLTEAFF TGTGCCAGCAGTCAGGGGTCCCCGCTGACTGAAGCTTTCTTT
TRBD2 TRBJ2-3 TRBV6-5 . CASTIGGRDTDTQYF TGTGCCAGCACCATCGGGGGGAGAGACACAGATACGCAGTATTTT
. TRBJ1-6 TRBV14 . CASSQGRLNNSPLHF TGTGCCAGCAGCCAAGGGCGACTGAATAATTCACCCCTCCACTTT
. TRBJ2-1 TRBV9 . CASSVGDSIDEQFF TGTGCCAGCAGCGTAGGGGACTCCATCGATGAGCAGTTCTTC
TRBD2 TRBJ2-3 TRBV6-1 . CASSEGLAGGLADTQYF TGTGCCAGCAGTGAGGGACTAGCGGGGGGCTTGGCAGATACGCAGTATTTT
. TRBJ2-2 TRBV6-5 few CASRRSPGLNTGELFF TGTGCCAGCAGACGATCCCCAGGATTGAACACCGGGGAGCTGTTTTTT
TRBD1 TRBJ1-2 TRBV12-3/TRBV12-4 many CASSFDLQGVYGYTF TGTGCCAGCAGTTTCGACCTACAGGGGGTCTATGGCTACACCTTC
. TRBJ2-3 TRBV20-1 few CSAESWDTQYF TGCAGTGCTGAGTCCTGGGATACGCAGTATTTT
TRBD2 TRBJ2-3 TRBV7-6 . CASSLIKAGGWEDTQYF TGTGCCAGCAGCTTAATAAAGGCGGGGGGCTGGGAAGATACGCAGTATTTT
. TRBJ1-5 TRBV10-3 few CAIGRQPQHF TGTGCCATCGGTCGACAGCCCCAGCATTTT
. TRBJ1-1 TRBV6-5 . CASSLLRGSTEAFF TGTGCCAGCAGTTTACTTCGGGGTAGCACTGAAGCTTTCTTT
TRBD2 TRBJ2-5 TRBV4-3 . CASSQDTVTSGGGETQYF TGCGCCAGCAGCCAAGATACGGTCACTAGCGGGGGTGGGGAGACCCAGTACTTC
. TRBJ2-5 TRBV6-2/TRBV6-3 . CASRRPIRGETQYF TGTGCCAGCCGGCGACCTATAAGGGGTGAGACCCAGTACTTC
. TRBJ2-5 TRBV2 . CASSAPTEETQYF TGTGCCAGCAGTGCCCCGACAGAAGAGACCCAGTACTTC
TRBD2 TRBJ2-7 TRBV7-2 many CASGGAGASYEQYF TGTGCCAGCGGGGGAGCGGGGGCCTCCTACGAGCAGTACTTC
TRBD2 TRBJ2-3 TRBV7-2 . CASSMGLAGSYPTDTQYF TGTGCCAGCAGCATGGGACTAGCGGGGTCATATCCCACAGATACGCAGTATTTT
TRBD2 TRBJ2-5 TRBV15 few CATSRDERGGGTQYF TGTGCCACCAGCAGAGATGAGCGGGGGGGTGGGACCCAGTACTTC
. TRBJ2-5 TRBV2 . CASSERQRLETQYF TGTGCCAGCAGTGAAAGACAGCGCCTCGAGACCCAGTACTTC
TRBD1 TRBJ2-1 TRBV11-3 few CASSISGGPSIEQFF TGTGCCAGCAGCATATCAGGGGGCCCTTCGATTGAGCAGTTCTTC
. TRBJ1-1 TRBV5-4 few CASSLQSSNTEAFF TGTGCCAGCAGCCTGCAGAGCTCGAACACTGAAGCTTTCTTT
. TRBJ1-5 TRBV2 . CASSEIRRDSNQPQHF TGTGCCAGCAGTGAGATCCGGCGGGATAGCAATCAGCCCCAGCATTTT
. TRBJ1-5 TRBV6-1 . CANSLWEGDSNQPQHF TGTGCCAACAGCCTTTGGGAGGGTGATAGCAATCAGCCCCAGCATTTT
TRBD2 TRBJ2-2 TRBV4-3 . CASSQDPGLAGGAAGELFF TGCGCCAGCAGCCAAGATCCGGGACTAGCGGGGGGGGCGGCCGGGGAGCTGTTTTTT
. TRBJ1-4 TRBV19 . CASSIRWGNEKLFF TGTGCCAGTAGTATCCGCTGGGGAAATGAAAAACTGTTTTTT
TRBD1 TRBJ1-6 TRBV13 few CASSSPTGGSPLHF TGTGCCAGCAGCTCGCCGACAGGGGGTTCACCCCTCCACTTT
. TRBJ1-4 TRBV7-2 . CASSFGPQLFF TGTGCCAGCAGCTTTGGGCCCCAACTGTTTTTT
. TRBJ2-1 TRBV7-8 many CASSNGLLYNEQFF TGTGCCAGCAGTAACGGACTCCTTTACAATGAGCAGTTCTTC
. TRBJ1-2 TRBV7-6 few CASSLAQGFDYGYTF TGTGCCAGCAGCTTAGCGCAGGGCTTCGACTATGGCTACACCTTC
. TRBJ1-1 TRBV2 . CASSENLPGMNTEAFF TGTGCCAGCAGTGAAAATCTTCCAGGGATGAACACTGAAGCTTTCTTT
TRBD2 TRBJ2-1 TRBV6-1 few CASSPAGGVYNEQFF TGTGCCAGCAGCCCAGCGGGGGGAGTCTACAATGAGCAGTTCTTC
. TRBJ1-1 TRBV27 few CASSWGWGADTEAFF TGTGCCAGCAGTTGGGGTTGGGGGGCGGACACTGAAGCTTTCTTT
TRBD2 TRBJ2-7 TRBV7-8 many CASSLGLAGDGEQYF TGTGCCAGCAGCTTAGGACTAGCGGGGGATGGAGAGCAGTACTTC
TRBD1 TRBJ1-2 TRBV7-2 many CASSPSRDSTNYGYTF TGTGCCAGCAGCCCATCACGGGACAGTACTAACTATGGCTACACCTTC
. TRBJ2-7 TRBV5-6 . CASSLGRGFSYEQYF TGTGCCAGCAGCTTGGGGCGGGGATTCTCCTACGAGCAGTACTTC
TRBD2 TRBJ2-1 TRBV4-3 . CASSPVSGLYNEQFF TGCGCCAGCAGTCCCGTTAGCGGGCTCTACAATGAGCAGTTCTTC
. TRBJ1-4 TRBV7-6 . CASSLGEPNFFF TGTGCCAGCAGCTTAGGAGAACCCAACTTTTTTTTT